These 12 T cell receptor beta chains originate from one sample sequenced in a study of cytomegalovirus exposure and HLA in healthy donors. The study ran its PCR with 60 Vbeta and 13 Jbeta primers. Here immunoSEQ multiplex PCR was the method, and the copy in TCRdb shows in-frame clones only, minus some. The data show 95,000 to 100,000 clones, roughly 74% seen once. Sequencing used PBMCs. The origin of the receptors is a middle-aged woman in good health and CMV-seronegative.

The chain recombines TRBV6-9 with TRBJ1-5; the D is unclear. Trimming cost V 6 bases and J 2 bases, with 17 bases left between them. Per germline, CDR1 MNHGY and CDR2 SVAAGI. This CDR3 has 16 amino acids. Here the CDR3 DNA reads TGTGCCAGCAGCCATCCTTTCTGGGAGCGCAATCAGCCCCAGCATTTT. Protein sequence: CASSHPFWERNQPQHF.

V gene TRBV11-2 combines with J gene TRBJ2-1; TRBD2 agrees at 10 bases. This CDR3 contains 16 residues. The junction had 6 bases not matched to a gene; V was cut back by 3 bases and J by 4 bases. CDR1 SGHAT and CDR2 FQNNGV come from the germline V gene. Here the CDR3 DNA reads TGTGCCAGCAGCTTCGGACTAGCGGCGTTATACAATGAGCAGTTCTTC. Its protein is CASSFGLAALYNEQFF.

This chain joins TRBV30 and TRBJ1-2, with 9 bases identical to TRBD1. This CDR3 is built from 15 residues. CDR1 is GTSNPN and CDR2 is SVGIG in the germline V gene (reference sequence). V gave up 3 bases and J gave up 4 bases; unmatched junction bases: 9. Here the CDR3 reads CAWRIGGQGGYGYTF. The CDR3 DNA reads as TGTGCCTGGAGAATTGGGGGACAGGGAGGCTATGGCTACACCTTC.

As concerns this clone: The germline gene is not matched at one end of the junction; a read error may be the cause. V is TRBV12-5 and J is TRBJ2-1; TRBD1 matches 7 bases. This CDR3 is 12 amino acids long. Germline lookup yields CDR1 LGHNT and CDR2 FRNRAP. Here the CDR3 DNA reads TGTGCTAGTGGGGAACTAGACAGGGATCCGCTCTTC. As protein: CASGELDRDPLF.

Concerning this clone itself: The junction and the germline gene differ at one end; a read error may be behind it. J is TRBJ2-1 and V is TRBV7-9; the D is unclear. In germline, CDR1 is SEHNR, CDR2 FQNEAQ (reference sequence). CDR3 length equals 15 residues. This chain's CDR3 is CSSSLAGGLYNEQFF. The CDR3 nucleotides read TGTTCCAGCAGCTTAGCAGGCGGCCTCTACAATGAGCAGTTCTTC.

The chain has TRBV14 and TRBJ1-1; a possible D gene is TRBD1 (5 bases). CDR1 is SGHDN and CDR2 is FVKESK in the germline V gene. The CDR3 spans 16 residues. Between the trimmed V and J ends, which lost 1 base and 6 bases, there was a span of 18 bases. The CDR3, as DNA: TGTGCCAGCAGCCAAGTTGCGGGATTCGGGGGAGCTGAAGCTTTCTTT. It specifies CASSQVAGFGGAEAFF.

The rearrangement links TRBV6-5 to TRBJ2-7; 10 bases are a match to TRBD1. CDR3 length: 16 amino acids. CDR1 MNHEY and CDR2 SVGAGI come from the germline V gene. Trimming at V came to 0 bases and at J to 5 bases, leaving 7 bases not matched to a gene. The chain's CDR3 is CASSYSLDRGRNEQYF. Written as DNA, the CDR3 is TGTGCCAGCAGTTACTCCTTGGACAGGGGGAGGAACGAGCAGTACTTC.

This chain links TRBV14 with TRBJ1-1, with D possibly matching TRBD1 (5 bases). The V gene's germline CDR1 is SGHDN and CDR2 FVKESK. There are 11 residues in the CDR3. The ends were cut back, 8 bases at V and 7 bases at J, with 11 bases in the middle. The CDR3 reads CASGRGIEAFF. The CDR3 DNA reads TGTGCCAGCGGACGGGGGATTGAAGCTTTCTTT.

As for this clone: The same CDR3 can be traced to other DNA sequences in this sample. The chain couples TRBV6-1 to TRBJ2-1, with 8 bases fitting TRBD2. The ends lost 6 bases at V and 10 bases at J; junction bases unmatched: 14. This CDR3 has 15 amino acids. Germline V CDR1 and CDR2: MNHNS, SASEGT. The DNA of the CDR3 is TGTGCCAGCAGGGGAACGGGGGGGCCTCCCCGGGAGCAGTTCTTC. Translating it yields CASRGTGGPPREQFF.

This clone was seen a handful of times. The chain combines TRBV7-8 with TRBJ2-7; no reliable D call. The CDR3 covers 14 residues. Per germline, CDR1 SGHVS and CDR2 FQNEAQ. V lost 5 bases to trimming and J lost 5 bases, with 16 bases between them. This CDR3 reads CASSPPGGLHEQYF. CDR3 nucleotides: TGTGCCAGCAGCCCACCCGGTGGGCTCCACGAGCAGTACTTC.

This clone occurred a few times. The gene calls are TRBV5-1 and TRBJ2-6; D call uncertain. The CDR3 totals 16 residues. Germline V lookup: CDR1 SGHRS, CDR2 YFSETQ. Trimming stripped 6 bases from V and 2 bases from J, with 15 bases between. The CDR3 reads CASTEQGAAGANVLTF. The CDR3 bases are TGCGCCAGCACCGAACAAGGTGCGGCTGGGGCCAACGTCCTGACTTTC.

This clone was seen once. The V gene is TRBV30, the J gene TRBJ2-5; TRBD1 aligns across 10 bases. CDR1 is GTSNPN and CDR2 is SVGIG in the germline V gene (reference sequence). CDR3 size: 15 residues. The J segment lost 1 base and the V segment lost 8 bases, leaving 10 bases of the junction unmatched. CDR3 nucleotides: TGTGCCAGAAGTTGGGGGGACAGGGGCCAAGAGACCCAGTACTTC. Translated, it gives CARSWGDRGQETQYF.